Listed below are T cell receptor beta chains from one sample, sequenced in a study of T cells in localized non-small cell lung cancer. Only in-frame clones appear in the TCRdb table, and some are missing; sequencing was by immunoSEQ multiplex PCR. The sample holds 31,000 or so clones, about 80% seen once. The specimen comprised peripheral blood, sampled before any cancer treatment. These receptor sequences come from a male donor at least 60 years old with stage III squamous cell lung carcinoma. Both conserved end residues are part of each CDR3. The D gene is left open where the match is weak. Some rows have no size entry. The others give once, few or many, or a class for an expanded clone.

j_call v_call clone_size d_call cdr3_nt cdr3_aa
TRBJ2-7 TRBV6-6 once TRBD1 TGTGCCAGCAATCCCGGGACAGGGAGGACCGAGCAGTACTTC CASNPGTGRTEQYF
TRBJ1-4 TRBV4-1 - - TGCGCCAGCAGCCAAGATTTGGCAGGGAACTTTAATGAAAAACTGTTTTTT CASSQDLAGNFNEKLFF
TRBJ1-2 TRBV5-5 few TRBD1 TGTGCCAGCAGCTGGGACCGGACAGGCGCCGGTGGCTACACCTTC CASSWDRTGAGGYTF
TRBJ2-2 TRBV2 - - TGTGCCAGCAGTGAAGGGGACACCGGGGAGCTGTTTTTT CASSEGDTGELFF
TRBJ2-2 TRBV7-2 - TRBD2 TGTGCCAGCAGCTTAAGTCTAGCGGGTGGCACCGGGGAGCTGTTTTTT CASSLSLAGGTGELFF
TRBJ1-4 TRBV28 once - TGTGCCAGCAGTCTAAGCCGGGCACCAAATGAAAAACTGTTTTTT CASSLSRAPNEKLFF
TRBJ1-4 TRBV7-2 - - TGTGCCAGCAGCCAGAGGGGGGGTAATGAAAAACTGTTTTTT CASSQRGGNEKLFF
TRBJ1-5 TRBV11-2 - - TGTGCCAGCAGCCCCAGTCAAGGCCAGCCCCAGCATTTT CASSPSQGQPQHF
TRBJ2-7 TRBV5-1 few - TGCGCCAGCAGCTTGGCGGGGGGCGCCTACGAGCAGTACTTC CASSLAGGAYEQYF
TRBJ1-5 TRBV2 few - TGTGCCAGCAGCTCCGGGTCCCTCTGGCAGCCCCAGCATTTT CASSSGSLWQPQHF
TRBJ2-3 TRBV7-9 once - TGTGCCAGCAGCTATAATGGGGGCCCCACAGATACGCAGTATTTT CASSYNGGPTDTQYF
TRBJ1-3 TRBV28 - - TGTGCCAGCAGGACCGGGGGAAACACCATATATTTT CASRTGGNTIYF
TRBJ1-1 TRBV6-5 few - TGTGCCAGCATGGCAGGGGAGAACACTGAAGCTTTCTTT CASMAGENTEAFF
TRBJ1-1 TRBV6-1 - TRBD1 TGTGCCAGCGGGACAGAGGCTGAAGCTTTCTTT CASGTEAEAFF